This T cell receptor beta chain is drawn from a study of cytomegalovirus exposure and HLA in healthy donors. Across the study: When 350 to 500 donors were genotyped, about 86% of them were found to fall in the Caucasian-associated ancestry cluster.

The study ran its PCR with 60 Vbeta and 13 Jbeta primers. Sequencing was performed with immunoSEQ multiplex PCR; in TCRdb, only in-frame clones are kept and a portion is missing. The sample records 110,000 or so clones, 80% to 85% being singletons. The germline gives CDR1 SGHTA, CDR2 FQGTGA. This CDR3 contains 15 residues. Unmatched junction bases numbered 6, after V lost 2 bases and J lost 4 bases. Healthy bone marrow donors supplied every sample. The specimen was PBMCs. V gene TRBV7-3 combines with J gene TRBJ2-5; 8 nucleotides agree with TRBD2. The origin of this receptor is a woman aged 40 to 50 in good health and CMV-seronegative. CDR3 bases: TGTGCCAGCAGCTTAGGCGGGGGGAGAGCAGAGACCCAGTACTTC. Translation: CASSLGGGRAETQYF.